These T cell receptor beta chains were read from a single sample in a study of blood T cells in healthy people across ages. TCRdb fed the 5' RACE reads into MiXCR, producing one record per CDR3 protein. The table has 1.5 million to 2 million distinct CDR3 sequences, about two fifths seen once. The sample taken for sequencing was blood. The receptors were gathered from a human donor in good health. The conserved cysteine and the conserved F or W are not part of the CDR3 here. D genes are given only for firm matches. The size of a clone is reported for some rows only, either as once, few or many, or as a class for expanded clones.

D gene	J gene	V gene	clone size	CDR3 protein
TRBD2	TRBJ2-1	TRBV25-1	few	ASSNSLGLAGGPDNEQF
.	TRBJ2-7	TRBV6-6	many	ASSLSPPGVYEQY
TRBD1	TRBJ1-4	TRBV5-6	.	ASNFGTGSPATNEKLF
.	TRBJ1-1	TRBV2	.	ASSEDHNTEAF
TRBD1	TRBJ2-3	TRBV20-1	.	SASGQGRLTDTQY
.	TRBJ1-5	TRBV5-1	few	ASSPVSGEQPQH
.	TRBJ2-3	TRBV10-3	.	AISERGTGTDTQY
.	TRBJ1-2	TRBV20-1	.	SAPSSSGPHGYT
TRBD1	TRBJ1-2	TRBV20-1	few	SARDRDRSYGYT
.	TRBJ1-2	TRBV20-1	.	SARSLRARGYT
TRBD2	TRBJ2-1	TRBV9	.	ASSVGGAFDEQF
.	TRBJ1-1	TRBV4-3	.	ASSQPGMNTEAF
.	TRBJ1-2	TRBV7-9	few	ASSLDTTNGYT
TRBD2	TRBJ2-3	TRBV2	.	ASSPIAGVGTQY
.	TRBJ2-2	TRBV10-3	.	AISRDRNTGELF
TRBD1	TRBJ2-7	TRBV6-5	few	ASSYSAGQANYEQY
.	TRBJ1-1	TRBV2	few	ASSEAGTEAF
.	TRBJ1-2	TRBV6-6	.	ASEDSVYGYT
.	TRBJ2-7	TRBV20-1	few	SARDRRSGGLYEQY
TRBD2	TRBJ2-7	TRBV5-1	.	ASSLGTSETYEQY
TRBD2	TRBJ2-1	TRBV20-1	many	SAQGLAEYNEQF
.	TRBJ1-6	TRBV15	.	ATSREERGMSPLH
.	TRBJ2-7	TRBV20-1	many	SARGGAYEQY
.	TRBJ2-1	TRBV10-3	.	AISETWAGQDNEQF
TRBD1	TRBJ2-1	TRBV2	.	ASTGQGKNNEQF
TRBD1	TRBJ1-1	TRBV6-1	.	ASRTRKTGRLDTEAF
TRBD1	TRBJ2-7	TRBV5-1	few	ASSFAGQGSYEQY
.	TRBJ1-1	TRBV7-2	few	ASSLGIVGNTEAF
.	TRBJ2-3	TRBV4-3	.	ASSQAEPGVGTDTQY
.	TRBJ1-1	TRBV20-1	.	RVMTQNTEAF
.	TRBJ1-2	TRBV10-3	few	AISREPGQHGYT
TRBD1	TRBJ1-5	TRBV6-1	once	ASGAEPGQGGQPQH
TRBD1	TRBJ1-6	TRBV29-1	.	SVQTGFDNSPLH
.	TRBJ2-2	TRBV10-2	few	ASSESQAGELF
.	TRBJ1-1	TRBV4-3	.	ASSQELGMNTEAF
TRBD1	TRBJ2-4	TRBV4-2	few	ASSPRQGVDIQY
.	TRBJ2-1	TRBV9	.	ASSARQGLTYNEQF
TRBD1	.	TRBV24-1	.	ATSDQRQGSHSYEQY
.	TRBJ1-1	TRBV6-6	.	ASSWGASTEAF
TRBD1	.	TRBV2	.	ASSSQRDRDGYT
.	TRBJ2-1	TRBV7-6	.	TSSLGSYNEQF